The present TCR beta chain was sequenced within a study of CD8 T cells in ankylosing spondylitis. Using its own MiXCR run on the 5' RACE reads, TCRdb lists one record per CDR3 protein. The profile shows roughly 280,000 distinct CDR3 sequences, around 18% of them singletons. The CDR3 runs to 15 residues. The germline CDR1 and CDR2 sequences are KGHSH and LQKENI. With 0 bases clipped from V and 7 bases from J, the junction kept 4 bases outside the gene matches. This clonotype has more than one count but fewer than ten. Sequenced: blood, either unsorted or a sorted T cell fraction (not recorded which). The sequence was collected from a male donor with ankylosing spondylitis or in good health (not recorded which). The chain has TRBV18 and TRBJ2-3; TRBD1 matches at 10 bases. CDR3 DNA: TGTGCCAGCTCACCACCGGGACAGGGGTCATATACGCAGTATTTT. Its protein is CASSPPGQGSYTQYF.